This T cell receptor (beta chain) appears in the sequencing data of a study of PD-L1 blockade in urothelial cancer. As for time point: peripheral blood 6 weeks after treatment start. Sample numbers ranged from 1 to 8 per patient, encompassing pretreatment and on-treatment collections. Repertoires were generated with immunoSEQ multiplex PCR, while TCRdb's copy carries only in-frame clones and drops some. The sample holds tens of thousands of clones, around three quarters seen once. V was clipped by 4 bases and J by 3 bases, with 10 bases between them. This CDR3 has 12 residues. Germline CDR1 SQVTM, CDR2 ANQGSEA.

The sample was PBMCs, taken around atezolizumab (anti-PD-L1) treatment. This receptor was taken from a man aged 70-80 years with urothelial cancer. The chain employs TRBV29-1 and TRBJ2-7; D is possibly TRBD2 (7 bases). CDR3 sequence (DNA): TGCAGCGTTGTGGGAGGGGGCTACGAGCAGTACTTC. It yields the protein CSVVGGGYEQYF.